This T cell receptor beta chain was documented in a study of T cell responses to AZD1222 COVID-19 vaccine. CDR3 length: 15 residues. V gave up 2 bases and J gave up 0 bases, with 8 bases separating them. Germline V gene lookup returns CDR1 SGHTA and CDR2 FQGTGA. A note on this clone: Its target is not known.

The study's findings and limits: Donors in the cohort were predominantly white British and more often female, and clonal diversity was possibly underestimated.

Using immunoSEQ multiplex PCR, the repertoire was profiled, and TCRdb retains in-frame clones only, with some absent. The sample has 84,000 or so clones, roughly 85% seen once. The chain combines TRBV7-3 with TRBJ2-1, with D possibly being TRBD2 (6 bases). This TCR derives from an adult in good health. The sample was peripheral blood, taken on day 0 of AZD1222 vaccination. The CDR3 is CASSLWDSSYNEQFF. CDR3 nucleotide sequence: TGTGCCAGCAGCTTATGGGACTCCTCCTACAATGAGCAGTTCTTC.